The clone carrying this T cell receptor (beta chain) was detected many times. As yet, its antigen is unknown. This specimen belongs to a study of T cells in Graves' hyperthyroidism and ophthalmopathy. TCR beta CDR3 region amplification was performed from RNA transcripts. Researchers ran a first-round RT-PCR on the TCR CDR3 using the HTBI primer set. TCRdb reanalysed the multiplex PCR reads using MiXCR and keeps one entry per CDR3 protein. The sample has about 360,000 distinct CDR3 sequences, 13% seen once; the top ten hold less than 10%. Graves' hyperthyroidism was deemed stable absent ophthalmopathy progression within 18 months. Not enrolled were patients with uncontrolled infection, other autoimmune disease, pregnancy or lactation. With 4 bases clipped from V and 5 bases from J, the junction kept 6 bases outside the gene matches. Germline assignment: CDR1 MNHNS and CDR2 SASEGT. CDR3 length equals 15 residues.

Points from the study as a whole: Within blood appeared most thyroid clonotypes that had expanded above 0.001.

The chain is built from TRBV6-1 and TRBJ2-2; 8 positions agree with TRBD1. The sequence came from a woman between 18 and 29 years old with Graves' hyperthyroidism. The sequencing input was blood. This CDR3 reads CASSGQGRITGELFF. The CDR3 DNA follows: TGTGCCAGCAGTGGACAGGGGAGAATTACCGGGGAGCTGTTTTTT.